The source of this TCR beta chain is a study of CD8+CD57+ T cells in acquired aplastic anemia. Study outcomes and limitations: CD8+ Simpson's diversity in patients was not significantly different from that in controls.

The CDR3 covers 13 residues. The germline V and J ends were trimmed by 6 bases and 2 bases, with 10 bases remaining between them. On this clonotype itself: What it binds is not known.

TCR beta VDJ and CDR3 profiles were obtained from a genomic DNA template. Each CDR3 protein gets one entry after TCRdb re-called the reads with MiXCR. The table has around 500,000 distinct CDR3 sequences, under 40% seen once. Before being chosen for sequencing, patients had shown CD8+CD57+ cell expansion by flow cytometry. Patients had undergone no therapy by the time their blood was sampled. The gene calls are TRBV12-3 or TRBV12-4 and TRBJ2-5, with D possibly matching TRBD2 (5 bases). Specimen: sorted CD4+, CD8+, or CD8+CD57+ T cells (not recorded which) from PBMCs. This clonotype was obtained from a human donor with aplastic anemia. The CDR3 coding sequence is TGTGCCAGCAGCAACGGGGTACAAGAGACCCAGTACTTC. Amino acids: CASSNGVQETQYF.